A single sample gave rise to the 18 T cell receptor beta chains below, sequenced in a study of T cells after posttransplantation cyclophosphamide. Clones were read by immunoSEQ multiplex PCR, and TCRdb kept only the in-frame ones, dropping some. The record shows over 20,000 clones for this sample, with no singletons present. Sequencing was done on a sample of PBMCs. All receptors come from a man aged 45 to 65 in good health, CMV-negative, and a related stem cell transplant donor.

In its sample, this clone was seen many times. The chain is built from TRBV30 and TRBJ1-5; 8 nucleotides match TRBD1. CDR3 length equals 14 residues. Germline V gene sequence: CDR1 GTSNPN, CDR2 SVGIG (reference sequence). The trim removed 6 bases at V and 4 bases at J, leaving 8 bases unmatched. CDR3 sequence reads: CACSQGALNQPQHF. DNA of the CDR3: TGTGCCTGTTCTCAGGGGGCGCTTAATCAGCCCCAGCATTTT. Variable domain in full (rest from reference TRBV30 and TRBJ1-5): SQTIHQWPATLVQPVGSPLSLECTVEGTSNPNLYWYRQAAGRGLQLLFYSVGIGQISSEVPQNLSASRPQDRQFILSSKKLLLSDSGFYLCACSQGALNQPQHFGDGTRLSIL.

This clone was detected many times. In DNA, the CDR3 is TGTGCCAGCAGCTTAATTCGGGGGTCTACCTACGAGCAGTACTTC. As protein: CASSLIRGSTYEQYF. The rearrangement links TRBV11-2 to TRBJ2-7; possibly TRBD2 for D (6 bases). V gave up 2 bases and J gave up 2 bases, with 13 bases separating them. CDR3 length equals 15 residues. Germline V gene data show CDR1 as SGHAT and CDR2 as FQNNGV.

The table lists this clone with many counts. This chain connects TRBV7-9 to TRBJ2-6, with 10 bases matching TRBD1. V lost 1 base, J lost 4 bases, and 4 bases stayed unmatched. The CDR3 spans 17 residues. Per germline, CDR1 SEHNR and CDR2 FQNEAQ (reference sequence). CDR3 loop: CASSLGQGANGANVLTF. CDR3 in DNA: TGTGCCAGCAGCTTAGGACAGGGGGCGAACGGGGCCAACGTCCTGACTTTC.

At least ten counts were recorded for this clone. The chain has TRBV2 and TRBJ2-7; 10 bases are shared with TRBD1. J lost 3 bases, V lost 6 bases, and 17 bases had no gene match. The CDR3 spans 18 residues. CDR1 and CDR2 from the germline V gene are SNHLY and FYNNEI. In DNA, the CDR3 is TGTGCCAGCAGCCGGGGTCCCGGGACAGGGGCCAACATCTACGAGCAGTACTTC. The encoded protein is CASSRGPGTGANIYEQYF. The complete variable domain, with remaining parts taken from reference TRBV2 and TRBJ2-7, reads EPEVTQTPSHQVTQMGQEVILRCVPISNHLYFYWYRQILGQKVEFLVSFYNNEISEKSEIFDDQFSVERPDGSNFTLKIRSTKLEDSAMYFCASSRGPGTGANIYEQYFGPGTRLTVT.

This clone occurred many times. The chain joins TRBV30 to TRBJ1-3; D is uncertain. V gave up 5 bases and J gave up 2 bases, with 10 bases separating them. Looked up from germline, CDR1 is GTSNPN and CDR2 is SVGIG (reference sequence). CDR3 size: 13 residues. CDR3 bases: TGTGCCTGGGCAGAGGGAGCTGGAAACACCATATATTTT. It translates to CAWAEGAGNTIYF.

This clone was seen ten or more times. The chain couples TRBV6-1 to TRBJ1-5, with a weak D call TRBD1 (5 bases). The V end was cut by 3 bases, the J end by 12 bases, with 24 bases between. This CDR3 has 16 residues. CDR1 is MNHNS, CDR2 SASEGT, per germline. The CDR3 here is CASSEGGRRLQLVQHF. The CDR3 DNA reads TGTGCCAGCAGTGAGGGGGGGAGGCGACTCCAGTTAGTCCAGCATTTT.

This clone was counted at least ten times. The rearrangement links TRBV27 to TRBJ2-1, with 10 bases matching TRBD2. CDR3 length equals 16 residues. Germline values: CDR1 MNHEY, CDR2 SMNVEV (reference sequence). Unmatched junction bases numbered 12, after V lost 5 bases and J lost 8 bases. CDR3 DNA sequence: TGTGCCAGCAGTAAATCAAGCGGGAGGGCCTGGGATGAGCAGTTCTTC. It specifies CASSKSSGRAWDEQFF.

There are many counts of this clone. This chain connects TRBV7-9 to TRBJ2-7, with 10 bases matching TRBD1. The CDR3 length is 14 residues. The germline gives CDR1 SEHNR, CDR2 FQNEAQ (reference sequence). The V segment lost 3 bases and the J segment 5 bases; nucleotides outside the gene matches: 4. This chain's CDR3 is CASSLDRGYDEQYF. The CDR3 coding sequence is TGTGCCAGCAGCTTGGACAGGGGGTATGACGAGCAGTACTTC.

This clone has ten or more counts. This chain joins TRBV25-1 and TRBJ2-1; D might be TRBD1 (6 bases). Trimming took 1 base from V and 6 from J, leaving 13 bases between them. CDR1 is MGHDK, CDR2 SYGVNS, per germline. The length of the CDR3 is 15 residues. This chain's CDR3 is CASSEFRGSGNEQFF. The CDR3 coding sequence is TGTGCCAGCAGTGAATTCAGGGGTTCCGGCAATGAGCAGTTCTTC.

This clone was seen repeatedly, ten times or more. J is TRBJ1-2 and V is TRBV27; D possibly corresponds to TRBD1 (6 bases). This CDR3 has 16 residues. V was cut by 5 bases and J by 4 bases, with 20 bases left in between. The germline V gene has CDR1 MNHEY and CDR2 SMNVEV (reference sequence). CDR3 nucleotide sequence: TGTGCCAGCAGTCTAAAAAGCACAGGGTCGGTCTATGGCTACACCTTC. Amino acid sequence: CASSLKSTGSVYGYTF.

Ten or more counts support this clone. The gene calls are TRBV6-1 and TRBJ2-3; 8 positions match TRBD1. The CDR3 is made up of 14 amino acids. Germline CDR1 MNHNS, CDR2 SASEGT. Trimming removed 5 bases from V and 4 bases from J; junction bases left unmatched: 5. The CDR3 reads CASSSGGSADTQYF. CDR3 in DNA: TGTGCCAGCAGTTCAGGGGGCAGCGCAGATACGCAGTATTTT.

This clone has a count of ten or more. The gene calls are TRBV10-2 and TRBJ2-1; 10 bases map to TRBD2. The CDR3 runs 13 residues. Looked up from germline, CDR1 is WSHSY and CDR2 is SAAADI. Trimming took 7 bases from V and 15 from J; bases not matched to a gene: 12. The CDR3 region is CASTPDPSGRVFF. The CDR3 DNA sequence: TGCGCCAGCACCCCCGACCCTAGCGGGAGAGTGTTCTTC.

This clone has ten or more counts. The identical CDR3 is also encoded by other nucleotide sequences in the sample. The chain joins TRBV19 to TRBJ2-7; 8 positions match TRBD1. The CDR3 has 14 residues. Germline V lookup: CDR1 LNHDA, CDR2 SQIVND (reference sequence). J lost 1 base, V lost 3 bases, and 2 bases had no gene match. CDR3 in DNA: TGTGCCAGTAGTATCAGGGGGCCGTCCTACGAGCAGTACTTC. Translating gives CASSIRGPSYEQYF.

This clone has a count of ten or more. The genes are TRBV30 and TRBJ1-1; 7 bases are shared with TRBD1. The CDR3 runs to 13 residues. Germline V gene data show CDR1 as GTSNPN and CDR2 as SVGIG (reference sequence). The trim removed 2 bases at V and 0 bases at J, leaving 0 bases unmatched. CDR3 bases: TGTGCCTGGAGTAGGGGGCTGAACACTGAAGCTTTCTTT. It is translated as CAWSRGLNTEAFF.

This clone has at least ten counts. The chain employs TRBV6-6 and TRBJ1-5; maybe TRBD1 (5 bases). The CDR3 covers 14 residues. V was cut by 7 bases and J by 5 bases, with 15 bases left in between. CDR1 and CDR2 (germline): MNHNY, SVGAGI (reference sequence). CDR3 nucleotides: TGTGCCAGCACCCCCGGGTGGGGGGATCAGCCCCAGCATTTT. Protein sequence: CASTPGWGDQPQHF.

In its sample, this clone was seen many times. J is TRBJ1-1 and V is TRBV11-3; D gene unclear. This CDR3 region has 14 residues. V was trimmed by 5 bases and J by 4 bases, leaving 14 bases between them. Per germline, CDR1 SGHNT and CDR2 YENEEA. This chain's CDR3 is CASSLSGGRTEAFF. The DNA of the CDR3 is TGTGCCAGCAGCCTAAGTGGAGGACGCACTGAAGCTTTCTTT. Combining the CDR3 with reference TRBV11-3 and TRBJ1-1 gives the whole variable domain EAGVVQSPRYKIIEKKQPVAFWCNPISGHNTLYWYLQNLGQGPELLIRYENEEAVDDSQLPKDRFSAERLKGVDSTLKIQPAELGDSAVYLCASSLSGGRTEAFFGQGTRLTVV.

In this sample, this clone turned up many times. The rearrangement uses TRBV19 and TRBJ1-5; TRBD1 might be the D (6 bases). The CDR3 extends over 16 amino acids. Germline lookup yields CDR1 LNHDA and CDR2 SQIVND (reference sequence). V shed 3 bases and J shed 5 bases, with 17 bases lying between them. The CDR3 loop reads CASSMKGLGGHQPQHF. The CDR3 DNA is TGTGCCAGTAGTATGAAGGGTTTGGGGGGGCATCAGCCCCAGCATTTT.

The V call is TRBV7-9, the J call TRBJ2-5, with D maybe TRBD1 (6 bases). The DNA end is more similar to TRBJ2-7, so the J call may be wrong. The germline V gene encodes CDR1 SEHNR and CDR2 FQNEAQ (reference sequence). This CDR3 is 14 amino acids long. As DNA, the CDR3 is TGTGCCAGCAGCTTAGGGCAGGGGATCTACGAGCAGTACTTC. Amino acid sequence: CASSLGQGIYEQYF.